Following are 8 T cell receptor beta chains from one sample sequenced in a study of CD8+ T cells in alopecia areata. Sequencing used cDNA as its template, made by extracting RNA and reverse transcribing it. Produced via immunoSEQ multiplex PCR; TCRdb's table is partial and in-frame only. The sample contains fewer than 150,000 clones, about three fifths of which appear only once. Treatment reported: oral pan-JAK inhibitor, 5-10 mg twice daily. This specimen consisted of CD8+ T cells sorted from blood, obtained at week 4, from a patient treated with tofacitinib. The receptors shown here come from a human donor with alopecia areata.

This clone has more than one count but fewer than ten. The chain recombines TRBV7-9 with TRBJ1-2; D gene uncertain. This CDR3 contains 13 residues. Per germline, CDR1 SEHNR and CDR2 FQNEAQ (reference sequence). Trimming cost V 0 bases and J 8 bases, with 10 bases left between them. The CDR3 DNA is TGTGCCAGCAGCTTAGCGTTGGGAGCCGGCTACACCTTC. Its protein is CASSLALGAGYTF. Variable domain in full (rest from reference TRBV7-9 and TRBJ1-2): DTGVSQNPRHKITKRGQNVTFRCDPISEHNRLYWYRQTLGQGPEFLTYFQNEAQLEKSRLLSDRFSAERPKGSFSTLEIQRTEQGDSAMYLCASSLALGAGYTFGSGTRLTVV.

The rearrangement uses TRBV19 and TRBJ2-5, with 9 bases that match TRBD1. CDR3 length: 15 amino acids. Germline V gives CDR1 LNHDA, CDR2 SQIVND (reference sequence). The ends lost 7 bases at V and 0 bases at J; junction bases unmatched: 6. This CDR3 is CASTAGTGNQETQYF. CDR3 in DNA: TGTGCCAGTACCGCCGGGACAGGGAACCAAGAGACCCAGTACTTC.

The chain is built from TRBV27 and TRBJ1-1, with D perhaps matching TRBD1 (6 bases). This CDR3 comprises 16 residues. Trimming removed 4 bases at V and 4 bases at J, with 19 bases between. Germline CDR1 reads MNHEY; CDR2 reads SMNVEV (reference sequence). The CDR3 region has the DNA TGTGCCAGCAGTTCCATTACAGGGACGGCTGGCACTGAAGCTTTCTTT. Translated: CASSSITGTAGTEAFF.

In its sample, this clone was seen a few times. This chain uses TRBV29-1 with TRBJ2-7; 7 nucleotides match TRBD2. CDR1 is SQVTM and CDR2 is ANQGSEA in the germline V gene. This CDR3 region has 15 residues. Unmatched junction bases numbered 15, after V lost 7 bases and J lost 3 bases. CDR3 region: CSAKRGGPRSYEQYF. The CDR3 bases are TGCAGCGCCAAGCGGGGTGGACCAAGAAGCTACGAGCAGTACTTC.

This clone has a handful of counts. The rearrangement links TRBV4-1 to TRBJ2-1; D gene uncertain. This CDR3 contains 14 residues. The germline V gene encodes CDR1 MGHRA and CDR2 YSYEKL. V lost 7 bases, J lost 2 bases, and 12 bases lay in between. Written as DNA, the CDR3 is TGCGCCAGCATCGGCCCCCACCCCTACAATGAGCAGTTCTTC. It yields the protein CASIGPHPYNEQFF.

The chain carries TRBV29-1 and TRBJ1-4; 7 bases agree with TRBD1. CDR1 is SQVTM, CDR2 ANQGSEA, per germline. This CDR3 is 14 amino acids long. Unmatched junction bases numbered 5, after V lost 0 bases and J lost 7 bases. CDR3 bases: TGCAGCGTTGAAGAAAGGGGGACAGCTGAAAAACTGTTTTTT. Amino acids: CSVEERGTAEKLFF.

This clone occurred a few times. The sample carries other DNA sequences with the same CDR3. The chain couples TRBV27 to TRBJ1-2; D gene ambiguous. Germline CDR1 is MNHEY and CDR2 is SMNVEV (reference sequence). The CDR3 is 13 residues long. V shed 2 bases and J shed 2 bases, with 6 bases lying between them. CDR3 sequence: CASSLGSNYGYTF. The CDR3, as DNA: TGTGCCAGCAGTTTAGGGAGCAACTATGGCTACACCTTC.

In its sample, this clone was seen once. In DNA form, the CDR3 reads TGTGCCTGGAATGGGCCAGACTATGGCTACACCTTC. This sequence encodes CAWNGPDYGYTF. The J gene is TRBJ1-2, the V gene TRBV30; D gene ambiguous. Trimming shortened V by 4 bases and J by 3 bases, and 9 bases separated the two germline ends. CDR1 is GTSNPN, CDR2 SVGIG, per germline (reference sequence). The CDR3 consists of 12 residues.